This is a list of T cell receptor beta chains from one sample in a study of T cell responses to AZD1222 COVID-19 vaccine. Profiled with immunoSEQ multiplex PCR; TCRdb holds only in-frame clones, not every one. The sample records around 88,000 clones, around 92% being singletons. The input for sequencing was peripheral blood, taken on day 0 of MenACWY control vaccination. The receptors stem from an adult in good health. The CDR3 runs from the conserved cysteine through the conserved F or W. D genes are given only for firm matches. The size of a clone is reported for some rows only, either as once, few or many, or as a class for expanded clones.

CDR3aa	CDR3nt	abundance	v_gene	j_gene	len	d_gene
CASRGGISNQPQHF	TGTGCCAGCCGCGGGGGGATAAGCAATCAGCCCCAGCATTTT	.	TRBV2	TRBJ1-5	14	.
CARGNGANNEQFF	TGTGCCCGGGGGAACGGGGCCAACAATGAGCAGTTCTTC	.	TRBV30	TRBJ2-1	13	.
CASSFDRGSGYTF	TGTGCCAGCAGCTTCGATCGGGGCTCGGGCTACACCTTC	.	TRBV7-2	TRBJ1-2	13	.
CASSLGTGANEKLFF	TGTGCCAGCAGCCTCGGGACAGGGGCTAATGAAAAACTGTTTTTT	.	TRBV5-8	TRBJ1-4	15	TRBD1
CASSLPQAGTLRGLFF	TGTGCCAGCAGTCTCCCCCAGGCCGGGACACTAAGGGGACTGTTTTTT	.	TRBV28	TRBJ1-4	16	.
CASTKQGAGNQPQHF	TGTGCCAGCACCAAACAGGGGGCAGGCAATCAGCCCCAGCATTTT	.	TRBV28	TRBJ1-5	15	TRBD1
CAITPQGNYGYTF	TGTGCCATTACCCCCCAGGGTAACTATGGCTACACCTTC	.	TRBV28	TRBJ1-2	13	.
CATNGGGGYGYTF	TGTGCCACTAATGGGGGGGGCGGCTATGGCTACACCTTC	.	TRBV21-1	TRBJ1-2	13	.
CASSLSVIRESGYTF	TGTGCCAGCAGTTTATCCGTAATAAGGGAAAGTGGCTACACCTTC	once	TRBV28	TRBJ1-2	15	.
CSLKDRGASDTQYF	TGCAGCCTTAAGGACAGGGGTGCTTCAGATACGCAGTATTTT	.	TRBV29-1	TRBJ2-3	14	TRBD1
CASVIGGGAPGELFF	TGTGCCAGCGTAATTGGTGGGGGGGCCCCCGGGGAGCTGTTTTTT	.	TRBV28	TRBJ2-2	15	.
CASSLGPQETQYF	TGTGCCAGCAGCTTAGGACCCCAAGAGACCCAGTACTTC	.	TRBV7-8	TRBJ2-5	13	.
CASSPDGGIYNEQFF	TGTGCCAGTTCCCCGGACGGGGGGATCTACAATGAGCAGTTCTTC	once	TRBV19	TRBJ2-1	15	TRBD2
CATSYGIEETQYF	TGTGCCACCAGCTATGGGATCGAAGAGACCCAGTACTTC	.	TRBV15	TRBJ2-5	13	.
CASSYRDTYEQYF	TGTGCCAGCAGTTACCGGGACACCTACGAGCAGTACTTC	.	TRBV6-2/TRBV6-3	TRBJ2-7	13	.
CASSETGTANHNEQFF	TGTGCCAGCAGTGAAACCGGGACAGCAAACCACAATGAGCAGTTCTTC	once	TRBV6-4	TRBJ2-1	16	TRBD1
CASSLALEQYF	TGTGCCAGCAGCTTAGCCCTCGAGCAGTACTTC	once	TRBV7-8	TRBJ2-7	11	.
CASSLNPRRGVTDTQYF	TGTGCCAGCAGCTTAAATCCCAGGCGGGGAGTCACAGATACGCAGTATTTT	.	TRBV7-3	TRBJ2-3	17	.
CASSPSGTGLSGANVLTF	TGTGCCAGCAGCCCCTCCGGGACAGGACTCTCTGGGGCCAACGTCCTGACTTTC	.	TRBV7-6	TRBJ2-6	18	TRBD1
CASSQGQFTEAFF	TGTGCCAGCAGCCAGGGGCAGTTCACTGAAGCTTTCTTT	.	TRBV7-3	TRBJ1-1	13	.
CASSTGQGNEKLFF	TGTGCCAGCAGCACGGGACAGGGTAATGAAAAACTGTTTTTT	.	TRBV7-2	TRBJ1-4	14	TRBD1
CASMRDSLRSGNTIYF	TGTGCCAGCATGAGGGACAGTCTCCGCTCTGGAAACACCATATATTTT	.	TRBV2	TRBJ1-3	16	TRBD1
CASSQDLYGTQYF	TGTGCCAGCAGCCAAGATTTGTATGGGACCCAGTACTTC	.	TRBV3-1/TRBV3-2	TRBJ2-5	13	.
CASSSPYEDEQFF	TGCGCCAGCAGCTCCCCCTACGAGGATGAGCAGTTCTTC	.	TRBV5-1	TRBJ2-1	13	.
CASSWQAYNEQFF	TGTGCCAGCAGTTGGCAAGCATACAATGAGCAGTTCTTC	.	TRBV6-5	TRBJ2-1	13	.
CASSLVSGASSNSPLHF	TGTGCCAGTAGTCTAGTCTCAGGGGCCTCCTCGAATTCACCCCTCCACTTT	.	TRBV19	TRBJ1-6	17	.
CASSPSGRNAIYF	TGTGCCAGCAGTCCCTCCGGACGGAACGCCATATATTTT	.	TRBV27	TRBJ1-3	13	.
CASSITGARQYF	TGTGCCAGCAGCATTACAGGGGCGCGGCAGTACTTC	once	TRBV6-5	TRBJ2-7	12	TRBD1
CAWSGDSNQPQHF	TGTGCCTGGAGTGGGGATTCCAATCAGCCCCAGCATTTT	.	TRBV30	TRBJ1-5	13	.
CASSLSRLAGGPYNEQFF	TGTGCCAGCAGTTTATCAAGACTAGCGGGGGGGCCGTACAATGAGCAGTTCTTC	.	TRBV28	TRBJ2-1	18	TRBD2
CASTSTVTISGANVLTF	TGTGCCAGCACTTCGACAGTTACTATCTCTGGGGCCAACGTCCTGACTTTC	.	TRBV5-4	TRBJ2-6	17	.
CASKPGQGTPNYGYTF	TGTGCCAGCAAACCGGGACAGGGGACTCCTAACTATGGCTACACCTTC	.	TRBV19	TRBJ1-2	16	TRBD1
CASSFGSNQPQHF	TGTGCCAGCAGCTTCGGTAGCAATCAGCCCCAGCATTTT	.	TRBV7-9	TRBJ1-5	13	.
CASSQAQGVGTEAFF	TGTGCCAGCAGCCAAGCCCAGGGGGTAGGCACTGAAGCTTTCTTT	.	TRBV14	TRBJ1-1	15	TRBD1
CASSLVGGRPYEQYF	TGTGCCAGCAGTTTAGTAGGGGGCCGACCCTACGAGCAGTACTTC	.	TRBV28	TRBJ2-7	15	TRBD1
CASSSQYSGGASSYNEQFF	TGTGCCAGCAGCTCACAATATAGCGGGGGCGCCTCCTCCTACAATGAGCAGTTCTTC	.	TRBV7-3	TRBJ2-1	19	TRBD2
CASSLAGGSYEQYF	TGTGCCAGCAGTTTAGCGGGGGGGTCCTACGAGCAGTACTTC	once	TRBV28	TRBJ2-7	14	TRBD2
CASSFGRGTDTQYF	TGTGCCAGCAGCTTCGGGAGGGGCACAGATACGCAGTATTTT	.	TRBV11-2	TRBJ2-3	14	TRBD2
CASSLTDSYEQYF	TGTGCCAGCAGCTTAACAGATTCCTACGAGCAGTACTTC	.	TRBV7-3	TRBJ2-7	13	.
CASSRLVRGEYEQYF	TGCGCCAGCAGCCGATTGGTAAGGGGGGAGTACGAGCAGTACTTC	few	TRBV4-1	TRBJ2-7	15	.
CASSQVPGSNSPLHF	TGCGCCAGCAGCCAAGTCCCAGGGAGTAATTCACCCCTCCACTTT	.	TRBV4-3	TRBJ1-6	15	.
CASSPGDGVLNTQYF	TGTGCCAGCAGCCCGGGGGACGGAGTCTTGAATACGCAGTATTTT	.	TRBV5-5	TRBJ2-3	15	.
CASSMQQRRQGAGGNTIYF	TGTGCCAGCAGCATGCAACAAAGGAGACAGGGGGCAGGCGGAAACACCATATATTTT	.	TRBV21-1	TRBJ1-3	19	.